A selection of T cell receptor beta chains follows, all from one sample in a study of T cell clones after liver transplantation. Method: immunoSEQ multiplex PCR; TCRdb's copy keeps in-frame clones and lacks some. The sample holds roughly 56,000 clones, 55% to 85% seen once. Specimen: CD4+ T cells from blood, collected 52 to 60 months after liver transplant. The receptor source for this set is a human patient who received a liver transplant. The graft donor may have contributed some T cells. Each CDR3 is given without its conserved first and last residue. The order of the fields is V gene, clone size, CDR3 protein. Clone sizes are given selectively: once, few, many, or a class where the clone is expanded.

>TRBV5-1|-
ASSTTVNQPQH
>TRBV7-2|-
ASSLAVRENYGYT
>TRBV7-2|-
ASSLYIQETQY
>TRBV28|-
ASSLTGTFALATSYEQY
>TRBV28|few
ASTPPGTGEAF
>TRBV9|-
ASSDGGGYGADTQY
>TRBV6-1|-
ASSEPRRSYEQY
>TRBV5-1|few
ASSQLGGTYEQY
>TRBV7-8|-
ASRIGTADSQPQH
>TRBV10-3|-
AIKGTGNQETQY
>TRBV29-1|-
SARQGTDTQY
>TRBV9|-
ASSVSGAVNTEAF
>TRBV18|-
ASSLTRDSHEQY
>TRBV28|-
ASRETVNTEAF
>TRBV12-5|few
ASGRQGRFNEQF
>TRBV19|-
ASGEAAGNTIY
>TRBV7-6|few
ASSLAGGQATGELF
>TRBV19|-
ASNPTGGSQPQH
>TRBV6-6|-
ASRRQANYGYT
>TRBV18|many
ASSPQPDTEAF
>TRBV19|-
ASGLYYEQY
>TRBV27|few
ASSSWDRSTQY
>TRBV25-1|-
ASSDTNYNEQF
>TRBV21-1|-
ASSSRYYGYT
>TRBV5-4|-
ASSSLLAGLRTDTQY
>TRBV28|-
ASSSPSLNYEQY
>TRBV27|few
ASSLSPPTGTEAF
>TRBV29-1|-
SVSSQRGNTEAF